This T cell receptor beta chain was captured in a study of blood T cell repertoires in COVID-19. Study background: COVID-19 samples, acute and convalescent, were from the United States, Italy and Spain.

The authors' processing: Amplified reference gene primers provided the basis for estimating nucleated cell counts. This table comes from immunoSEQ multiplex PCR, and its TCRdb copy is limited to in-frame clones, with some not included. V and J calls and clone size are given by that table; D and trimming were obtained from the DNA. The sample contains some 75,000 clones, under 80% of which appear only once. The V and J ends lost 5 bases and 7 bases respectively, with 13 bases between them. Germline V CDR1 and CDR2: SGHTA, FQGTGA. The CDR3 is 13 amino acids. Material for sequencing was peripheral blood. The TCR sequence derives from a woman of 80 years or more with active or convalescent COVID-19. This rearrangement joins TRBV7-3 to TRBJ2-3; a possible D gene is TRBD1 (6 bases). Written as DNA, the CDR3 is TGTGCCAGCAGCCCCACCAGGGGTTATACGCAGTATTTT. This translates into CASSPTRGYTQYF. Full variable domain (missing parts from reference TRBV7-3 and TRBJ2-3): GAGVSQTPSNKVTEKGKYVELRCDPISGHTALYWYRQSLGQGPEFLIYFQGTGAADDSGLPNDRFFAVRPEGSVSTLKIQRTERGDSAVYLCASSPTRGYTQYFGPGTRLTVL.